This TCR beta chain is drawn from a study of T-cell memory formation after mild COVID-19. General study points: Shrinking CD4+ clones resided mostly in CM and EM, and CD8+ ones in EMRA. There was a balanced CD4/CD8 profile in clones contracting day 15 to 85, and later expanders leaned CD4+. Nothing confirmed that second-wave clones peaking on day 37 were specific for SARS-CoV-2.

This clonotype came up a few times. Its antigen is currently unknown. With constant-segment primers, 5'RACE yielded cDNA libraries of TCR alpha and TCR beta that carried sample barcodes and UMIs. From the 5' RACE reads, TCRdb called clonotypes with MiXCR, one entry per CDR3 protein. In the table there are roughly 120,000 distinct CDR3 sequences, 15% to 20% of which are singletons. The CDR3 loop spans 17 amino acids. Germline V CDR1 and CDR2: LGHNA, YSLEER. V lost 0 bases, J lost 3 bases, and 18 bases lay in between. The sample was PBMCs or a T cell subset sorted from them (not recorded which). V gene TRBV4-3 combines with J gene TRBJ2-7; D is perhaps TRBD1 (5 bases). This TCR was sampled from an adult woman who had mild COVID-19 (a few samples of this study predate the infection). Cell type and time point are not known. Here the CDR3 reads CASSQDFGAVTGYEQYF. The CDR3 coding sequence is TGCGCCAGCAGCCAAGATTTCGGCGCGGTAACAGGCTACGAGCAGTACTTC.